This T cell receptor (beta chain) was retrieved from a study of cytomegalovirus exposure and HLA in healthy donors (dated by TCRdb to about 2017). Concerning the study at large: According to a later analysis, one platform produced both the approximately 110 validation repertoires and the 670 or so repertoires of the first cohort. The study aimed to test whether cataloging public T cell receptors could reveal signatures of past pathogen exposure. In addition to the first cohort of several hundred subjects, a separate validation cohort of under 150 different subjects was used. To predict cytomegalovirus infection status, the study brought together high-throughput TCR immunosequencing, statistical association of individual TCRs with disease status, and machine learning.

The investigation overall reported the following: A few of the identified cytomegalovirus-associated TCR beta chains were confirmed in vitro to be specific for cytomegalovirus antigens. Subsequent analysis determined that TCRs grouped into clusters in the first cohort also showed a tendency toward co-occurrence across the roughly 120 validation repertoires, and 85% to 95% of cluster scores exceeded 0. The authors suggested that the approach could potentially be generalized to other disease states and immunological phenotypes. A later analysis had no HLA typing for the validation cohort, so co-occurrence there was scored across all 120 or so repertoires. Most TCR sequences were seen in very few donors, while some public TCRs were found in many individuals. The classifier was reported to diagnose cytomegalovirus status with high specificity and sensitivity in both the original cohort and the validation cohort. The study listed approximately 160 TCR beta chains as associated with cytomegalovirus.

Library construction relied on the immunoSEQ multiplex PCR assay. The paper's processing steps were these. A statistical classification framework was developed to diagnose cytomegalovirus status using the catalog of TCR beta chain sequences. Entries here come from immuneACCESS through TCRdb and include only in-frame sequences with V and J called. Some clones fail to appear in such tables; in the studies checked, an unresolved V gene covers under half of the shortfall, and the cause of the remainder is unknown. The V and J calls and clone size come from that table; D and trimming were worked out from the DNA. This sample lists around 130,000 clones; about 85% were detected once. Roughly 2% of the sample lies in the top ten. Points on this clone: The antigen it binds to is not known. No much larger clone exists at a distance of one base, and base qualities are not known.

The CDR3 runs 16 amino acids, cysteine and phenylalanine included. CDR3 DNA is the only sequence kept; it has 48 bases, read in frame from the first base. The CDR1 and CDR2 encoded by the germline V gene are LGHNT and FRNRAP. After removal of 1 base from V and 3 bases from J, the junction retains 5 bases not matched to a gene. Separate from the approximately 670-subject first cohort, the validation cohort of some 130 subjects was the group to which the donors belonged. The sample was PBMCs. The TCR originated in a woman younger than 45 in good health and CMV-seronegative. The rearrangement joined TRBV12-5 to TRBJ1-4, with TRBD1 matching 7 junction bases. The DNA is TGTGCTAGTGGTTTGGGCCAGGGACAGTCTAATGAAAAACTGTTTTTT. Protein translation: CASGLGQGQSNEKLFF. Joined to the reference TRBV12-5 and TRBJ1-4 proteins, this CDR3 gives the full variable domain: DARVTQTPRHKVTEMGQEVTMRCQPILGHNTVFWYRQTMMQGLELLAYFRNRAPLDDSGMPKDRFSAEMPDATLATLKIQPSEPRDSAVYFCASGLGQGQSNEKLFFGSGTQLSVL.